The 23 T cell receptor beta chains given below trace back to one sample, sequenced in a study of blood T cell repertoires in COVID-19. Assay used: immunoSEQ multiplex PCR; TCRdb lists only in-frame clones, some missing. Of about 370,000 clones in the sample, around 90% were seen once. The source material was peripheral blood. These receptors were taken from a woman in her 30s with COVID-19, enrolled during active disease.

The chain employs TRBV5-6 and TRBJ1-2, with 8 nucleotides matching TRBD1. CDR3 length: 15 amino acids. The germline V gene has CDR1 SGHDT and CDR2 YYEEEE. The V and J ends lost 2 bases and 10 bases, in that order; junction bases with no gene match: 13. The CDR3 protein is CASSLTGGWLADYTF. The CDR3 DNA sequence: TGTGCCAGCAGCTTAACAGGGGGTTGGCTTGCTGACTACACCTTC.

The V call is TRBV6-5, the J call TRBJ2-2; 11 bases fit TRBD2. The CDR3 sequence is 16 residues long. Trimming at V came to 4 bases and at J to 7 bases, leaving 8 bases not matched to a gene. CDR1 MNHEY and CDR2 SVGAGI come from the germline V gene. CDR3 residues: CASSSGSGGAFGELFF. The CDR3 coding sequence is TGTGCCAGCAGTTCGGGTAGCGGGGGGGCCTTCGGGGAGCTGTTTTTT.

The rearrangement joins TRBV6-1 to TRBJ1-1, with a possible D match to TRBD1 (6 bases). This CDR3 contains 15 residues. V dropped 2 bases and J dropped 1 base, with 11 bases sitting between them. Per germline, CDR1 MNHNS and CDR2 SASEGT. The CDR3 coding sequence is TGTGCCAGCAGTGAACAGGGGTGGGGGAACACTGAAGCTTTCTTT. Its protein product is CASSEQGWGNTEAFF.

This sequence joins TRBV3-1 (or the pseudogene TRBV3-2) and TRBJ1-1, with D possibly being TRBD1 (5 bases). Per the germline V gene, CDR1 is LGHDT and CDR2 is YNNKEL (reference sequence). CDR3 length: 13 amino acids. Trimming shortened V by 0 bases and J by 3 bases, and 5 bases separated the two germline ends. In nucleotides, the CDR3 is TGTGCCAGCAGCCAAGACAGGGACACTGAAGCTTTCTTT. It yields the protein CASSQDRDTEAFF.

The chain uses TRBV4-2 and TRBJ2-3; 8 bases align to TRBD2. This CDR3 spans 18 amino acids. Germline V CDR1 and CDR2: LGHNA, YNFKEQ. Trimming removed 0 bases from V and 0 bases from J; junction bases left unmatched: 8. The DNA of the CDR3 is TGTGCCAGCAGCCAAGATCCCCCGGGACTAGATAGCACAGATACGCAGTATTTT. Translated: CASSQDPPGLDSTDTQYF.

CDR3 in DNA: TGTGCCAGCAGCGGAGGTCGGACTAGCCGGAATGAGCAGTTCTTC. It yields the protein CASSGGRTSRNEQFF. The rearrangement uses TRBV11-3 and TRBJ2-1; 8 bases match TRBD2. Trimming cost V 5 bases and J 7 bases; bases outside gene matches: 10. The CDR3 length is 15 residues. Germline CDR1 SGHNT, CDR2 YENEEA. The complete variable domain, with remaining parts taken from reference TRBV11-3 and TRBJ2-1, reads EAGVVQSPRYKIIEKKQPVAFWCNPISGHNTLYWYLQNLGQGPELLIRYENEEAVDDSQLPKDRFSAERLKGVDSTLKIQPAELGDSAVYLCASSGGRTSRNEQFFGPGTRLTVL.

The chain links TRBV15 to TRBJ1-1, with 8 bases matching TRBD1. The CDR3 sequence is 16 residues long. Germline V gene lookup returns CDR1 LNHNV and CDR2 YYDKDF (reference sequence). V was clipped by 8 bases and J by 3 bases; unmatched bases: 14. CDR3 sequence reads: CATSTGDTLGHTEAFF. CDR3 sequence (DNA): TGTGCCACCTCGACAGGGGACACCCTTGGGCACACTGAAGCTTTCTTT.

The chain combines TRBV5-1 with TRBJ2-3; 11 bases are a match to TRBD2. Germline CDR1 SGHRS, CDR2 YFSETQ. The CDR3 consists of 15 residues. The V segment lost 0 bases and the J segment 5 bases; nucleotides outside the gene matches: 2. CDR3 DNA sequence: TGCGCCAGCAGCTTGGGGCTAGCGGGAGGAGATACGCAGTATTTT. Encoded protein: CASSLGLAGGDTQYF.

The chain joins TRBV4-3 to TRBJ2-7, with 10 bases lining up with TRBD2. V dropped 2 bases and J dropped 3; count of bases not matched to a gene: 4. The CDR3 runs 15 residues. CDR1 and CDR2 from the germline V gene are LGHNA and YSLEER. The CDR3 spells CASSQLAGAVYEQYF. The CDR3 region has the DNA TGCGCCAGCAGCCAACTAGCGGGGGCCGTCTACGAGCAGTACTTC.

J is TRBJ2-3 and V is TRBV5-5; the match to TRBD2 covers 13 bases. With 6 bases clipped from V and 0 bases from J, the junction kept 4 bases outside the gene matches. Looked up from germline, CDR1 is SGHKS and CDR2 is YYEKEE (reference sequence). The CDR3 is 16 residues long. CDR3 sequence (DNA): TGTGCCAGCACCGGGACTAGCGGGGCTAGCACAGATACGCAGTATTTT. It is translated as CASTGTSGASTDTQYF.

The chain uses TRBV5-4 and TRBJ2-4; D may be TRBD2 (6 bases). The ends were cut back, 0 bases at V and 0 bases at J, with 10 bases in the middle. Looked up from germline, CDR1 is SGHNT and CDR2 is YYREEE (reference sequence). This CDR3 spans 16 amino acids. DNA of the CDR3: TGTGCCAGCAGCTTGGGCGGGGAACTAGCCAAAAACATTCAGTACTTC. Translation: CASSLGGELAKNIQYF.

The chain employs TRBV11-3 and TRBJ1-4; the D gene is possibly TRBD1 (5 bases). CDR1 and CDR2 from the germline V gene are SGHNT and YENEEA. This CDR3 spans 13 amino acids. Trimming removed 5 bases at V and 8 bases at J, with 12 bases between. This CDR3 reads CASSRGGEEKLFF. CDR3 sequence (DNA): TGTGCCAGCAGCCGGGGCGGGGAGGAAAAACTGTTTTTT.

J is TRBJ2-1 and V is TRBV7-2; the match to TRBD2 covers 7 bases. The CDR3 is 15 amino acids. Trimming removed 1 base from V and 5 bases from J; junction bases left unmatched: 5. Germline V gives CDR1 SGHTA, CDR2 FQGNSA. The CDR3 sequence is CASSLGGSGNNEQFF. DNA for the CDR3: TGTGCCAGCAGCTTAGGCGGGAGTGGGAACAATGAGCAGTTCTTC.

The chain couples TRBV6-2 or TRBV6-3 to TRBJ2-1; no reliable D call. V lost 0 bases and J 3 bases, leaving 9 bases between the germline ends. This CDR3 contains 15 residues. Germline CDR1 reads MNHEY; CDR2 reads SVGEGT. The CDR3 nucleotides read TGTGCCAGCAGTTACTCCGGTTACAGCTACAATGAGCAGTTCTTC. This translates into CASSYSGYSYNEQFF.

The chain employs TRBV4-3 and TRBJ2-1; D is perhaps TRBD1 (5 bases). Germline-derived CDR1 and CDR2 are LGHNA and YSLEER. Trimming stripped 0 bases from V and 8 bases from J, with 11 bases between. CDR3 length equals 14 residues. The CDR3 region has the DNA TGCGCCAGCAGCCAAGATAGCAGGGCGGATGAGCAGTTCTTC. This codes for CASSQDSRADEQFF.

J is TRBJ2-7 and V is TRBV6-5; unclear D gene. The germline V and J ends were trimmed by 6 bases and 1 base, with 13 bases remaining between them. There are 14 residues in the CDR3. The germline gives CDR1 MNHEY, CDR2 SVGAGI. The CDR3 nucleotides are TGTGCCAGCAGCCGAGACCGGAGATCCTACGAGCAGTACTTC. It yields the protein CASSRDRRSYEQYF.

The chain carries TRBV21-1 and TRBJ1-2. TRBV21-1 is assigned pseudogene status. The CDR3 runs 17 residues. The CDR3 DNA sequence: TGTGCCAGCAGCAAAACCCCACTCACAGGGAGGGTTAATGGCTACACCTTC. It codes for CASSKTPLTGRVNGYTF.

The genes are TRBV6-4 and TRBJ2-7; a possible D gene is TRBD2 (6 bases). Germline assignment: CDR1 MRHNA and CDR2 SNTAGT. CDR3 size: 17 residues. V lost 7 bases to trimming and J lost 2 bases, with 24 bases between them. CDR3: CASNPPPGSSDPYEQYF. CDR3 DNA: TGTGCCAGCAACCCTCCCCCCGGTTCTAGCGACCCCTACGAGCAGTACTTC.

This clone was counted a single time. This rearrangement joins TRBV4-1 to TRBJ2-3; 11 bases match TRBD2. The CDR3 contains 16 residues. V shed 3 bases, J shed 4 bases, and the junction held 6 bases outside the gene matches. In germline, CDR1 is MGHRA, CDR2 YSYEKL. In nucleotides, the CDR3 is TGCGCCAGCAGCCAGGCACTAGCGGGAGTTCCAGATACGCAGTATTTT. Translating it yields CASSQALAGVPDTQYF.

The chain couples TRBV18 to TRBJ1-2, with TRBD1 identical over 7 bases. The germline V gene has CDR1 KGHSH and CDR2 LQKENI. V shed 4 bases, J shed 6 bases, and the junction held 11 bases outside the gene matches. CDR3 length: 15 amino acids. The CDR3 sequence is CASSLMDRPMDGYTF. Written as DNA, the CDR3 is TGTGCCAGCTCACTTATGGACAGGCCAATGGATGGCTACACCTTC. Full variable domain (rest looked up from reference TRBV18 and TRBJ1-2): NAGVMQNPRHLVRRRGQEARLRCSPMKGHSHVYWYRQLPEEGLKFMVYLQKENIIDESGMPKERFSAEFPKEGPSILRIQQVVRGDSAAYFCASSLMDRPMDGYTFGSGTRLTVV.

The V gene is TRBV30, the J gene TRBJ2-7, with D maybe TRBD2 (6 bases). V lost 4 bases and J 4 bases, leaving 11 bases between the germline ends. The CDR3 has 12 amino acids. The germline gives CDR1 GTSNPN, CDR2 SVGIG (reference sequence). CDR3: CAWNSGTYEQYV. The CDR3 region has the DNA TGTGCCTGGAATAGCGGAACATACGAGCAGTACGTC.

The J gene is TRBJ2-6, the V gene TRBV19, with 7 bases that match TRBD1. J gave up 0 bases and V 7 bases, and 6 bases lay outside the gene matches. CDR3 length: 16 amino acids. Germline-derived CDR1 and CDR2 are LNHDA and SQIVND (reference sequence). CDR3: CASTGGVSSGANVLTF. In nucleotides, the CDR3 is TGTGCCAGTACAGGGGGTGTTAGCTCTGGGGCCAACGTCCTGACTTTC.

The table lists this clone with a few counts. The sample contains more than one DNA sequence encoding this CDR3. The chain joins TRBV7-2 to TRBJ2-7; TRBD2 agrees at 8 bases. Trimming took 2 bases from V and 0 from J; bases not matched to a gene: 3. Germline V gene lookup returns CDR1 SGHTA and CDR2 FQGNSA. The CDR3 loop spans 15 amino acids. The CDR3 DNA follows: TGTGCCAGCAGCTTAAGGGCGGGGGGCTCCTACGAGCAGTACTTC. This codes for CASSLRAGGSYEQYF.